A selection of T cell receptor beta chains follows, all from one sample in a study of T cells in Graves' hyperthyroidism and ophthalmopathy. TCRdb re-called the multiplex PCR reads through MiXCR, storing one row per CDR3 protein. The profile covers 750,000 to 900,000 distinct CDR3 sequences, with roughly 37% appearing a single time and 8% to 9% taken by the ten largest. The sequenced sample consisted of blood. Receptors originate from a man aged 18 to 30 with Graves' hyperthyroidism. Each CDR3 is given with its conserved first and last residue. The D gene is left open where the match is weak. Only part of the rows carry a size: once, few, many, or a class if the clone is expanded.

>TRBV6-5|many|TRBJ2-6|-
TGTGCCAGCAGTTCCGGAGGGCTGGGGGCCAACGTCCTGACTTTC
CASSSGGLGANVLTF
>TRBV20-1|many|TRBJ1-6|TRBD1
TGCAGTGCTACCCAAGGACAGGCGAGCTCCTATAATTCACCCCTCCACTTT
CSATQGQASSYNSPLHF
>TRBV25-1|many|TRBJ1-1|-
TGTGCCAGCAGTGAATCGTGGCCGAACACTGAAGCTTTCTTT
CASSESWPNTEAFF
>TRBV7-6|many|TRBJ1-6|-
TGTGCCAGCAGCTTAGGGGAAGGTTCACCCCTCCACTTT
CASSLGEGSPLHF
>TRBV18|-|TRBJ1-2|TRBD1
TGTGCCAGCTCGCGGGACAGGGTCGGGGATGGCTACACCTTC
CASSRDRVGDGYTF
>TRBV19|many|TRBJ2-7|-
TGTGCCAGTAGTATCAGGCAGTCCTACGAGCAGTACTTC
CASSIRQSYEQYF
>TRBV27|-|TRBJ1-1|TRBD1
TGTGCCAGCAGTTATGCACAGGGGGCCATGAACACTGAAGCTTTCTTT
CASSYAQGAMNTEAFF
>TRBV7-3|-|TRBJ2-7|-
TGTGCCAGCAGCCCCCTAGGCAGGGCCCCCTACGAGCAGTACTTC
CASSPLGRAPYEQYF
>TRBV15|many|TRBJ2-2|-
TGTGCCACCAGCAGAGGACCGAACACCGGGGAGCTGTTTTTT
CATSRGPNTGELFF
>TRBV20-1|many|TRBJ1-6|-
TGCAGTGCTTTTGACAGTTCCCGTAATTCACCCCTCCACTTT
CSAFDSSRNSPLHF
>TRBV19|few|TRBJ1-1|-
TGTGCCAGTAGTATGGGTCGACGACGACCACGCAATGTTTGTATCACTGAAGCTTTCTTT
CASSMGRRRPRNVCITEAFF
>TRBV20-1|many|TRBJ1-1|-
TGCAGTGCTGGCGGTGGGGCCGCTACTGAAGCTTTCTTT
CSAGGGAATEAFF
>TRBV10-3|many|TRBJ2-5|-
TGTGCCACTGGACATTCCTCCGAGACCCAGTACTTC
CATGHSSETQYF
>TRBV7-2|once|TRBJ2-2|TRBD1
TGTGCCAGCAGCGAAGGGACAGGGGTAACCGGGGAGCTGTTTTTT
CASSEGTGVTGELFF
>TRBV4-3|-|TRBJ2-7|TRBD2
TGCGCCAGCAGCCCCCGAGCGGGGTGGGAGCAGTACTTC
CASSPRAGWEQYF
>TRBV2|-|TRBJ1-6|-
TGTGCCAGCAGTGGGGGCCATAATTCACCCCTCCACTTT
CASSGGHNSPLHF
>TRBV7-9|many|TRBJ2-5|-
TGTGCCAGCAGCCAAGGGAACCAAGAGACCCAGTACTTC
CASSQGNQETQYF
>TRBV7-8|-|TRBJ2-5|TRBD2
TGTGCCAGCAGCTTTCCCTCTAGCGGGGGCGGAGAGACCCAGTACTTC
CASSFPSSGGGETQYF
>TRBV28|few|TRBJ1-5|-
TGTGCCAGCAGTCACTACCAGGGAGGAGGCCAGCCCCAGCATTTT
CASSHYQGGGQPQHF
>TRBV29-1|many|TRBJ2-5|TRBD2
TGCAGCGCCGTGGGACTAGCGGGGGGATATAGCGAGACCCAGTACTTC
CSAVGLAGGYSETQYF
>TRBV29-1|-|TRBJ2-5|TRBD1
TGCAGCGCCTTGACAGGGGGGTTTGAAGAGACCCAGTGCTTC
CSALTGGFEETQCF
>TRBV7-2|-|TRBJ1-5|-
TGTGCCAGCAGCTGGGGGTTGGGTTGGGATCAGCCCCAGCATTTT
CASSWGLGWDQPQHF
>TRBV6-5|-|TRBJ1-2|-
TGTGCCAGCAGTTACACTGGCCCTGGTTCTGGCTACACCTTC
CASSYTGPGSGYTF
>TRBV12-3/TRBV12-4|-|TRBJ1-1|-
TGTGCCAGCAGTTTTTCCTTAGGAACTTGGAACACTGAAGCTTTCTTT
CASSFSLGTWNTEAFF
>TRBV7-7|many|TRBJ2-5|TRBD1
TGTGCTAGCAGTTCCCAGGGGGCGGGGGAGACCCAGTACTTC
CASSSQGAGETQYF
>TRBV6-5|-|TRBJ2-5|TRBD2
TGTGCCAGCAGTTACAACGGGAGGGCCCAAGAGACCCAGTACTTC
CASSYNGRAQETQYF
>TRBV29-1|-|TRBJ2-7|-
TGCAGCGCCGAGTCGGAAGCTGGGGCGGGGGAGCAGTACTTC
CSAESEAGAGEQYF
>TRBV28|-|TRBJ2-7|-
TGTGCCAGCAGTTCGGACATCACGGGATCCTACGAGCAGTACTTC
CASSSDITGSYEQYF
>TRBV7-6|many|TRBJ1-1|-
TGTGCCAGCAGCTTAGGAGAGACGCAGGTCGAAGCTTTCTTT
CASSLGETQVEAFF
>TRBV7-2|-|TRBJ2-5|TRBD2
TGTGCCAGCGGCGGGGGGCACCAAGAGACCCAGTACTTC
CASGGGHQETQYF
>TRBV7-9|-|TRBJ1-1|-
TGTGCCAGCAGCTTATCGGGGTCTGAAGCTTTCTTT
CASSLSGSEAFF
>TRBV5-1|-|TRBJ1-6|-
TGCGCCAGCCCCCCAAGAAGGAATTCACCCCTCCACTTT
CASPPRRNSPLHF
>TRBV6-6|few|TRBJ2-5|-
TGTGCCAGCAGTTACGGCTATTGGGAGACCCAGTACTTC
CASSYGYWETQYF
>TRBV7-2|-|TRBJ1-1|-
TGTGCCAGCAGCCAAGAAGTAGGAACAGTTGAAGCTTTCTTT
CASSQEVGTVEAFF
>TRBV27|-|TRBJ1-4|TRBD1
TGTGCCAGCAGTTCCCAGGGGGGTTACATCGAAAAACTGTTTTTT
CASSSQGGYIEKLFF
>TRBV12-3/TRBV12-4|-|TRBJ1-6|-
TGTGCCAGCGATGGTGGGGGGGGTTCACCCCTCCACTTT
CASDGGGGSPLHF